This T cell receptor beta chain comes out of a study of OX40 agonist ivuxolimab in advanced cancers. Some background on the complete study: Ivuxolimab was a fully human IgG2 agonistic monoclonal antibody targeting the costimulatory receptor OX40 (CD134). Intravenous ivuxolimab was administered to patients every 2 weeks at six dose levels: 0.01, 0.1, 0.3, 1.5, 3 and 10 mg/kg. Of the roughly 54 dose-escalation patients, hepatocellular carcinoma was present in 19, melanoma in around 15, renal cell carcinoma in 9 and head and neck cancer in 9. In the dose-escalation cohort, around four fifths of patients were male, and the mean age was approximately 55 years, with a range of about 23 to 90. Prior anti-PD-1, anti-PD-L1 or anti-CTLA-4 therapy was permitted, and about two fifths of dose-escalation patients had received checkpoint inhibitors. Partial responses occurred in three dose-escalation patients: two with cutaneous melanoma and one with hepatocellular carcinoma. The purpose of peripheral TCRbeta sequencing was to test whether ivuxolimab changed TCR sequence diversity and led to clonal T-cell expansion. The paper describes the monotherapy dose-escalation part (N of about 55 patients) of the phase I trial of ivuxolimab.

Overall study results and their limits: Antigen specificity was not determined for the clonally expanded peripheral T cells. Low levels of normalized T-cell clonal expansion were also seen in some patients who did not respond. At doses of 0.1 to 3.0 mg/kg, clonal expansion of both CD4+ and CD8+ T cells in blood was seen between baseline and week 6. In the 0.1-3.0 mg/kg groups, partial responders were among the patients with the lowest normalized peripheral clonal expansion, particularly in CD8+ T cells. On average, CD8+ T cells showed more expanded clones than CD4+ T cells after ivuxolimab.

CDR1 and CDR2, looked up from the germline V gene (reference sequence), are GTSNPN and SVGIG. V is trimmed back by 3 bases and J by 7 bases, and the junction contains 11 bases that no gene match accounts for. From the cysteine up to the phenylalanine, the CDR3 has a length of 14 residues. Only the CDR3 region is kept as DNA, spanning 42 bases read in frame from base 1. Patients with autoimmune disease history or receiving systemic immunosuppression were excluded from the trial. In every dose cohort, peripheral blood was drawn for TCR sequencing at baseline, cycle 4 day 1, and cycle 7 day 1. The samples were taken from a phase I, first-in-human, multicenter, open-label dose-escalation trial of ivuxolimab. Adults with locally advanced or metastatic head and neck squamous cell, hepatocellular, melanoma or renal cell carcinoma were enrolled in the trial. CD4+ and CD8+ T cells were sorted separately from peripheral blood before TCR sequencing.

Genomic DNA was extracted from sorted cells for sequencing of the TCRbeta CDR3 region. The immunoSEQ Assay was used to sequence the TCRbeta CDR3 regions. TCRdb took this table from immuneACCESS and kept in-frame rearrangements with V and J called. Such tables lack part of the clones; where checked against another copy, unresolved V genes explain under half of the gap, and the rest is unexplained. Here the sample has some 59,000 clones; about nine tenths occur a single time. The ten largest clones capture roughly 5.9% of the sample. This clone was detected only once. The specificity of this receptor is unknown. The record has no base qualities; no much larger clone is one base away.

The sequenced sample was CD4+ or CD8+ T cells sorted from blood, obtained in a trial of the OX40 agonist ivuxolimab. The TCR originated in an adult with an advanced solid tumor such as melanoma, head and neck, liver or kidney cancer. This chain joins TRBV30 to TRBJ2-7; 8 of the junction bases match TRBD1. The nucleotide sequence is given as TGTGCCTGGAGGGTGCAGGGGGCGTCGGGGGAGCAGTACTTC. Its protein is CAWRVQGASGEQYF.